This T cell receptor (beta chain) originates from a study of molecular identifiers for immune sequencing clone quantification. Study conclusions and caveats: Clones above 20 RNA copies contained over 97% of effector molecules and under 1% of naive molecules.

V lost 5 bases and J 0 bases, leaving 11 bases between the germline ends. This CDR3 is built from 14 residues. Germline V gives CDR1 DFQATT, CDR2 SNEGSKA (reference sequence). For naive CD8 T cells, sorting used the CD8+CD4-CCR7+CD45RA+ phenotype. TCRdb reanalysed the PCR reads using MiXCR and keeps one entry per CDR3 protein. This table has around 460,000 distinct CDR3 sequences, about 22% appearing once. This clonotype came up many times. Its antigen is not identified. V gene TRBV20-1 combines with J gene TRBJ1-5; weak D call: TRBD1 (5 bases). The sample consisted of naive CD8+ T cells from blood, with Jurkat cell RNA spiked in. Regarding subset: FACS-sorted CD8+CD4-CCR7+CD45RA+ naive T cells. The TCR comes from a human donor in good health. Some libraries in this study had Jurkat cell RNA spiked in. The CDR3 is CSAQYRSSNQPQHF. In DNA form, the CDR3 reads TGCAGTGCTCAATACAGGTCTAGCAATCAGCCCCAGCATTTT.